This is a list of T cell receptor beta chains from one sample in a study of neurological immune-mediated disorders. Each CDR3 protein gets one entry after TCRdb re-called the 5' RACE reads with MiXCR. The sample holds 25,000 to 30,000 distinct CDR3 sequences, 6.6% seen once. Material for sequencing was PBMCs. The receptors stem from a woman aged 50 to 65 in good health. CDR3s leave out the opening cysteine and the closing phenylalanine or tryptophan. Size is stated for part of the rows, as once, few or many counts, or as a class when the clone is expanded.

J	size	V	length	CDR3
TRBJ1-5	many	TRBV20-1	12	SAIHTGYNQPQH
TRBJ2-3	many	TRBV5-1	12	ASSSDRNTDTQY
TRBJ2-3	many	TRBV9	12	ASSVVGAGDTQY
TRBJ2-1	many	TRBV20-1	15	SALGLAGSYSYNEQF
TRBJ2-3	many	TRBV7-9	12	ASSDVGGTDTQY
TRBJ2-5	many	TRBV15	14	ATSRDRGQGRETQY
TRBJ1-5	many	TRBV6-5	12	ASSGHGINQPQH
TRBJ2-1	many	TRBV5-4	11	ASSGDSYNEQF
TRBJ2-2	NA	TRBV18	16	ASSPSAGTAANTGELF
TRBJ1-5	many	TRBV28	12	ASIRPYSNQPQH
TRBJ1-4	many	TRBV4-2	13	ASSQSRQGNEKLF
TRBJ2-6	many	TRBV20-1	12	SARDRAGANVLT
TRBJ1-1	many	TRBV29-1	11	SVARGGDTEAF
TRBJ1-2	many	TRBV5-1	12	ASSPSTENYGYT
TRBJ2-7	many	TRBV7-8	13	ASSTGLAGGHEQY
TRBJ2-7	many	TRBV7-3	14	ASRSLGAGESYEQY
TRBJ2-3	many	TRBV27	13	ASSFGLASTDTQY
TRBJ1-1	NA	TRBV24-1	13	ATKGRWGDNTEAF
TRBJ2-3	many	TRBV5-8	15	ASSSGLGGYSTDTQY
TRBJ1-1	many	TRBV27	16	ASSLSATGGHINTEAF
TRBJ2-2	many	TRBV10-3	14	AISETVWANTGELF
TRBJ2-5	many	TRBV20-1	14	SARRGQGHGPEAQY
TRBJ2-1	many	TRBV9	19	ASSVVATGLAGRPSYNEQF